The entry that follows covers one T cell receptor (beta chain) sequence. The data derive from a study of T cell changes during pregnancy in multiple sclerosis. The data were produced by immunoSEQ multiplex PCR, yet TCRdb's version contains in-frame clones alone and is incomplete. The sample has around 86,000 clones; approximately 92% are singletons. The germline V gene has CDR1 SGHAT and CDR2 FQDESV (reference sequence). V dropped 4 bases and J dropped 0; count of bases not matched to a gene: 6. CDR3 length: 16 residues. The TCR sequence derives from a female donor with multiple sclerosis, enrolled in a pregnancy study. V gene TRBV11-1 combines with J gene TRBJ2-1, with TRBD1 identical over 7 bases. Sample: peripheral blood, taken in the first trimester of pregnancy. This chain's CDR3 is CASSYEQGFSYNEQFF. DNA of the CDR3: TGTGCCAGCAGCTACGAACAGGGGTTCTCCTACAATGAGCAGTTCTTC.